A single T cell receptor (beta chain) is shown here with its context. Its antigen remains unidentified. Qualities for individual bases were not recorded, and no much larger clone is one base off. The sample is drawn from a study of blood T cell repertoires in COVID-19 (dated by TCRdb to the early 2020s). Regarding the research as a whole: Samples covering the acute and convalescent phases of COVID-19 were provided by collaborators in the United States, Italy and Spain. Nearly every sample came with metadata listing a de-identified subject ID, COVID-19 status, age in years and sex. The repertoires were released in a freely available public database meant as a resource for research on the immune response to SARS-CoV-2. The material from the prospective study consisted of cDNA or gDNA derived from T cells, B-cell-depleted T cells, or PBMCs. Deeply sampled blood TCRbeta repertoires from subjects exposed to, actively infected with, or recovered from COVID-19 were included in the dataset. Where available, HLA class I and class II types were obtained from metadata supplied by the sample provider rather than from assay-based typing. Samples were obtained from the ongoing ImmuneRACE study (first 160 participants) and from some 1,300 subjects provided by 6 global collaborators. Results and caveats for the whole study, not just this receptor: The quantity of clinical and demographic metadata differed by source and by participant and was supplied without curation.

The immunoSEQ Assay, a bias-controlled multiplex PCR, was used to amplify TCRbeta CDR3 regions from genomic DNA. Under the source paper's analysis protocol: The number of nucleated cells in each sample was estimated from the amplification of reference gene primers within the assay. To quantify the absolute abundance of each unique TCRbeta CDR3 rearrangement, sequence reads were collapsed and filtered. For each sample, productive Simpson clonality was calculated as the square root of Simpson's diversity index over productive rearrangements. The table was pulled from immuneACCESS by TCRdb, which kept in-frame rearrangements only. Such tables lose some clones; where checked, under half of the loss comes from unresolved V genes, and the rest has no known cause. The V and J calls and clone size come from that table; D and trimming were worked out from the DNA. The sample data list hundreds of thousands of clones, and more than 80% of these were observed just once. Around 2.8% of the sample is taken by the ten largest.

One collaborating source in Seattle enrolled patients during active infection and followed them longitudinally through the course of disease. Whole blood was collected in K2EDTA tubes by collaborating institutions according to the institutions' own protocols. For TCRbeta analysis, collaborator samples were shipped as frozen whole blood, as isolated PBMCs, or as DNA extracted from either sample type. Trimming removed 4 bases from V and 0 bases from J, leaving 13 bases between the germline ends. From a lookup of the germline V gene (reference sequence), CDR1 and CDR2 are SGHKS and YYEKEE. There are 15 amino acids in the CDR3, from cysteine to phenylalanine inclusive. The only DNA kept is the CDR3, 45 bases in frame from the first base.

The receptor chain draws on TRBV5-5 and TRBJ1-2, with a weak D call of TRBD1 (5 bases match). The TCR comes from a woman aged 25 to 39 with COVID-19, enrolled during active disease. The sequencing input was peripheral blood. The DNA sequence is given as TGTGCCAGCAGCGTAGGGACGGGAGCTAACTATGGCTACACCTTC. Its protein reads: CASSVGTGANYGYTF.